The clone carrying this T cell receptor (beta chain) was detected a few times. Its antigen is not identified. The source of the sample is a study of T-cell memory formation after mild COVID-19. As for the study in general: Clusters were largely donor specific. Whole-study results and caveats: Contracting clones, day 15 to 85, had balanced CD4/CD8, and later expanders favored CD4+.

TCRdb itself ran the 5' RACE reads through MiXCR, one entry per CDR3 protein. The data show under 300,000 distinct CDR3 sequences, approximately 18% seen once. What was sequenced was PBMCs or a T cell subset sorted from them (not recorded which). The receptor's source is a man between 18 and 29 years old who had mild COVID-19 (a few samples of this study predate the infection). Cell type and time point are not known.

CDR3 protein: CASSHGNTGELFF. CDR3 bases: TGCGCCAGCAGCCATGGGAACACCGGGGAGCTGTTTTTT. This chain connects TRBV4-1 to TRBJ2-2; D remains ambiguous. The CDR3 length is 13 residues. Germline assignment: CDR1 MGHRA and CDR2 YSYEKL. V was pared by 3 bases and J by 1 base, with 3 bases between.